The present T cell receptor beta chain was sequenced within a study of cytomegalovirus exposure and HLA in healthy donors. In the study overall: Earlier sequencing of about 200 million T cells yielded around 120 million unique TCR beta sequences. Study results and limitations: Reportedly, HLA-A and HLA-B alleles of most subjects were accurately predicted from TCR beta. Follow-up analysis seemed to connect common viral pathogens with several of the most significant clusters identified. Analyses of presence/absence relied on an assumption of roughly uniform sequencing depth across donors.

The PCR was carried out with 60 Vbeta primers and 13 Jbeta primers. Profiled with immunoSEQ multiplex PCR; TCRdb holds only in-frame clones, not every one. The sample gives 180,000 or so clones, roughly three quarters of which show up once; over 2.5% is in the top ten. Germline lookup yields CDR1 MNHEY and CDR2 SMNVEV (reference sequence). The length of the CDR3 is 13 residues. Between the trimmed V and J ends, which lost 3 bases and 4 bases, there was a span of 9 bases. Remarks on this clone: Its antigen remains unidentified.

The chain is built from TRBV27 and TRBJ1-2, with D perhaps TRBD1 (5 bases). This receptor was identified in a male donor in good health and CMV-seronegative. The sample comprised PBMCs. The CDR3 sequence: CASSFAGGYGYTF. The CDR3 nucleotides read TGTGCCAGCAGTTTCGCGGGGGGCTATGGCTACACCTTC.